This TCR beta chain is from a study of blood T cell repertoires in COVID-19. Study context: Acute-phase and convalescent COVID-19 samples originated in the United States, Italy and Spain.

CDR3 length equals 18 residues. Per germline, CDR1 ENHRY and CDR2 SYGVKD. V was clipped by 2 bases and J by 0 bases; unmatched bases: 8. Authors' methods: Reference gene primer amplification gave nucleated cell count estimates. The repertoire was sequenced with immunoSEQ multiplex PCR; TCRdb's copy has only in-frame clones and lacks some. D and trimming were read from the DNA, whereas the V and J calls and clone size are those reported in that table. The repertoire has about 30,000 clones, 80% to 90% of them found once; the top ten carry less than 15%. The chain carries TRBV10-3 and TRBJ2-2, with 8 positions matching TRBD1. The receptor was derived from a human donor in a cohort sampled during active COVID-19. Material for sequencing was peripheral blood. This CDR3 is CAISETTGVTTNTGELFF. CDR3 DNA sequence: TGTGCCATCAGTGAGACGACAGGGGTTACCACGAACACCGGGGAGCTGTTTTTT.